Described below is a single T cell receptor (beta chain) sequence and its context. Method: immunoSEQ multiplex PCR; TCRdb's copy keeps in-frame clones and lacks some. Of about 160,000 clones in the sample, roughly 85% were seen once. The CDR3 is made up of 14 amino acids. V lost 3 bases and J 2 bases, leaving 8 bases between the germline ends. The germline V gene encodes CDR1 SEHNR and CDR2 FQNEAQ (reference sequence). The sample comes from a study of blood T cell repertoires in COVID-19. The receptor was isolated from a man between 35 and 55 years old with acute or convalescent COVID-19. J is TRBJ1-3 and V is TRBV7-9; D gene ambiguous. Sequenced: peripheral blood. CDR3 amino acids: CASSLEIAGNTIYF. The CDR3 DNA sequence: TGTGCCAGCAGCTTGGAGATCGCTGGAAACACCATATATTTT.